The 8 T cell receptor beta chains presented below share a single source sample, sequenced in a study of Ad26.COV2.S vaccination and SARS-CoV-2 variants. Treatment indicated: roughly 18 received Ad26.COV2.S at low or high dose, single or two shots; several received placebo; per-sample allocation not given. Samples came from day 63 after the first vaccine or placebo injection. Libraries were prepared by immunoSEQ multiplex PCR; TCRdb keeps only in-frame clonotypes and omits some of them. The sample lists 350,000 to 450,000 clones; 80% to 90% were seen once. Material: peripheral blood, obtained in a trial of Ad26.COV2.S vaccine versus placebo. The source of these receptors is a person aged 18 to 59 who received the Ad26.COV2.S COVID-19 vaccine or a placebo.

CDR3 DNA sequence: TGTGCCAGCATCCAGACAGGGCTTAACATTCAGTACTTC. Its protein product is CASIQTGLNIQYF. The chain combines TRBV11-2 with TRBJ2-4; 7 bases are a match to TRBD1. Germline values: CDR1 SGHAT, CDR2 FQNNGV. The trim removed 7 bases at V and 7 bases at J, leaving 7 bases unmatched. The CDR3 spans 13 residues.

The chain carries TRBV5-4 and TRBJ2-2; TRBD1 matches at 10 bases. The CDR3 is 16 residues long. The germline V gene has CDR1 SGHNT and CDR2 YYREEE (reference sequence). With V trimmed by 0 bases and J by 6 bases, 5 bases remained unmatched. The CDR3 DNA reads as TGTGCCAGCAGCTTGGGACAGGGGGCGATCTCCGGGGAGCTGTTTTTT. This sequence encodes CASSLGQGAISGELFF.

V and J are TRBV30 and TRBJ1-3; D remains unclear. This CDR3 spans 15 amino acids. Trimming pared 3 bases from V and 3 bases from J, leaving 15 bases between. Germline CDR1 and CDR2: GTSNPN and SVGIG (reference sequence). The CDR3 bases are TGTGCCTGGAGCAGGAGCCAGCTTCTTGGAAACACCATATATTTT. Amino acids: CAWSRSQLLGNTIYF.

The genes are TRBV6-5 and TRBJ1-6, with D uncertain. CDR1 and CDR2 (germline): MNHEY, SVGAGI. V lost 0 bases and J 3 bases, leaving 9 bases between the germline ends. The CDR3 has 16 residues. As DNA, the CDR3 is TGTGCCAGCAGTTACTCGTCAGGCCTCTATAATTCACCCCTCCACTTT. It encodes CASSYSSGLYNSPLHF.

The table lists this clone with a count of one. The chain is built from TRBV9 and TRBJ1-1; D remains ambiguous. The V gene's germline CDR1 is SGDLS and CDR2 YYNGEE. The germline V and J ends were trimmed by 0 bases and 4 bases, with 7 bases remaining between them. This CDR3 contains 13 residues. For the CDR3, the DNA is TGTGCCAGCAGCGTAGGAGGAGCCACTGAAGCTTTCTTT. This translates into CASSVGGATEAFF.

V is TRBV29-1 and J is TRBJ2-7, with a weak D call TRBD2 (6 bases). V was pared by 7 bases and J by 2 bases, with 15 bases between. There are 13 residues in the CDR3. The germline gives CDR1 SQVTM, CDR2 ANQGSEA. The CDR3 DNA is TGCAGCGCTGCAAGGGACTGGCCCTACGAGCAGTACTTC. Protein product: CSAARDWPYEQYF.

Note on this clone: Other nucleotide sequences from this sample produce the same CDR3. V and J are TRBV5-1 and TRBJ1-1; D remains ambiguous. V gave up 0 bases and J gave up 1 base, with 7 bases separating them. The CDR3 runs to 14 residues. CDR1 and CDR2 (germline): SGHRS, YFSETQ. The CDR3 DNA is TGCGCCAGCAGCTTGGGGGGAGGGAACACTGAAGCTTTCTTT. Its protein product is CASSLGGGNTEAFF.

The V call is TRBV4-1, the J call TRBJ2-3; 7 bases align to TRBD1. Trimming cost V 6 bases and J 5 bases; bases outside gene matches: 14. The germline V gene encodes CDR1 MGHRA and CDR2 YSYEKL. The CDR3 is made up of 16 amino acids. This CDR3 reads CASRDPGTEKGDTQYF. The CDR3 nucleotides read TGCGCCAGCAGGGACCCCGGGACAGAAAAAGGAGATACGCAGTATTTT.